This TCR beta chain came from a study of blood T cell repertoires in COVID-19. Whole-study context: Specimens from acute and convalescent COVID-19 originated in the United States, Italy and Spain. PBMCs, B-cell-depleted T cells, or T cells were the source of the cDNA or gDNA that made up the material.

V shed 9 bases and J shed 10 bases, with 15 bases lying between them. This CDR3 has 12 residues. How the authors handled the data: Counts of nucleated cells, estimated from reference gene primer amplification, were obtained. Profiling relied on immunoSEQ multiplex PCR, and the TCRdb table lists in-frame clones only, not all of them. That table is the source of V, J and clone size, and D and trimming were worked out from the DNA. The repertoire holds some 90,000 clones, about 90% seen once, with 4.3% in the top ten. Sequencing was carried out using peripheral blood. The sequence was collected from a woman older than 75 with active or convalescent COVID-19. V usage is TRBV12-3 or TRBV12-4 and J usage is TRBJ1-4; D unresolved. In DNA, the CDR3 is TGTGCCAGTAGGGAGACTGGAGGAAAACTGTTTTTT. It yields the protein CASRETGGKLFF.